The clone carrying this T cell receptor beta chain came up a few times. No antigen is known for it. The sample originates from a study of identical twins. General study points: Monozygotic twin pairs showed more out-of-frame TCR alpha sharing than models estimated. Weaker excess twin sharing was seen among beta out-of-frame sequences.

MiXCR was run by TCRdb on the 5' RACE reads, yielding one entry per CDR3 protein. The top ten clones hold approximately 2% of a sample with 640,000 or so distinct CDR3 sequences, around 6.1% of them seen once. Trimming shortened V by 0 bases and J by 5 bases, and 14 bases separated the two germline ends. This CDR3 comprises 16 residues. Germline CDR1 reads LGHNA; CDR2 reads YNFKEQ. The sequence was collected from a young man in good health. The V gene is TRBV4-2, the J gene TRBJ2-1; D possibly corresponds to TRBD2 (6 bases). Sequencing was carried out using naive T cells sorted from blood. The CDR3 sequence is CASSQDRRDADNEQFF. CDR3 nucleotides: TGTGCCAGCAGCCAAGATCGGCGGGACGCGGACAATGAGCAGTTCTTC.